This passage covers 13 T cell receptor beta chains from one sample sequenced in a study of blood T cell repertoires in COVID-19. Sequencing was performed with immunoSEQ multiplex PCR; in TCRdb, only in-frame clones are kept and a portion is missing. The table shows about 130,000 clones, with over 80% occurring only once. The material sequenced was peripheral blood. The receptor source for this set is a man aged 60 to 69 with acute or convalescent COVID-19.

The V gene is TRBV11-3, the J gene TRBJ2-2; perhaps TRBD1 as D (5 bases). V gave up 2 bases and J gave up 3 bases, with 13 bases separating them. Germline-derived CDR1 and CDR2 are SGHNT and YENEEA. This CDR3 has 16 residues. The CDR3 region has the DNA TGTGCCAGCAGCTTATGGTCTGGGGCGGACACCGGGGAGCTGTTTTTT. Its translation is CASSLWSGADTGELFF.

This rearrangement joins TRBV19 to TRBJ2-5, with 7 bases lining up with TRBD1. The CDR3 is 15 amino acids. V gave up 7 bases and J gave up 1 base; unmatched junction bases: 9. The germline V gene encodes CDR1 LNHDA and CDR2 SQIVND (reference sequence). The CDR3, as DNA: TGTGCCAGTAAAAGACAGGGTTGGGGCCAAGAGACCCAGTACTTC. This translates into CASKRQGWGQETQYF.

The sample holds a few counts of this clone. The chain joins TRBV3-1 (or the pseudogene TRBV3-2) to TRBJ1-2; 9 bases match TRBD1. The CDR3 is 18 amino acids. The germline gives CDR1 LGHDT, CDR2 YNNKEL (reference sequence). The junction had 11 bases not matched to a gene; V was cut back by 3 bases and J by 0 bases. Here the CDR3 DNA reads TGTGCCAGCAGCCACGTTATCGGACAGGGGACGTCTAACTATGGCTACACCTTC. It yields the protein CASSHVIGQGTSNYGYTF.

The chain recombines TRBV2 with TRBJ1-5; tentatively, D is TRBD1 (5 bases). Germline V gene lookup returns CDR1 SNHLY and CDR2 FYNNEI. Trimming pared 6 bases from V and 5 bases from J, leaving 11 bases between. The CDR3 covers 13 residues. The CDR3 bases are TGTGCCAGCAGCATCGACAGAGATCAGCCCCAGCATTTT. Protein product: CASSIDRDQPQHF. The variable domain in full, with the rest retrieved from reference TRBV2 and TRBJ1-5, is EPEVTQTPSHQVTQMGQEVILRCVPISNHLYFYWYRQILGQKVEFLVSFYNNEISEKSEIFDDQFSVERPDGSNFTLKIRSTKLEDSAMYFCASSIDRDQPQHFGDGTRLSIL.

The rearrangement uses TRBV24-1 and TRBJ2-1; TRBD1 matches 7 bases. In germline, CDR1 is KGHDR, CDR2 SFDVKD. V gave up 3 bases and J gave up 0 bases; unmatched junction bases: 4. The CDR3 is 16 amino acids. As DNA, the CDR3 is TGTGCCACCAGTGATCCGACAGGGAGCTCCTACAATGAGCAGTTCTTC. Translated: CATSDPTGSSYNEQFF.

The chain couples TRBV2 to TRBJ2-3, with 10 bases aligning to TRBD2. The CDR3 covers 15 residues. With V trimmed by 8 bases and J by 4 bases, 9 bases remained unmatched. The germline V gene has CDR1 SNHLY and CDR2 FYNNEI. The CDR3 region has the DNA TGTGCCAGCCTCGGGCTAGCGGGAGCCCCAGATACGCAGTATTTT. Translating it yields CASLGLAGAPDTQYF.

This chain uses TRBV11-2 with TRBJ2-3; the match to TRBD1 covers 7 bases. Germline V gene data show CDR1 as SGHAT and CDR2 as FQNNGV. The CDR3 runs to 15 residues. After removal of 3 bases from V and 2 bases from J, the junction contained 5 bases not matched to a gene. In DNA form, the CDR3 reads TGTGCCAGCAGCTTCCTGGGACAGTACACAGATACGCAGTATTTT. This translates into CASSFLGQYTDTQYF.

This clone was observed a handful of times. The chain links TRBV29-1 to TRBJ1-1; D uncertain. This CDR3 is 13 amino acids long. CDR1 and CDR2 from the germline V gene are SQVTM and ANQGSEA. The CDR3 sequence is CSIKPIVNTEAFF. The CDR3 DNA reads as TGCAGTATTAAACCTATAGTGAACACTGAAGCTTTCTTT.

The chain has TRBV27 and TRBJ1-1; D is perhaps TRBD1 (6 bases). V lost 1 base and J lost 3, with 15 bases in between. Per the germline V gene, CDR1 is MNHEY and CDR2 is SMNVEV (reference sequence). The CDR3 contains 16 residues. CDR3 sequence (DNA): TGTGCCAGCAGTTTATGGCTAGGGGGAGTGGACACTGAAGCTTTCTTT. This codes for CASSLWLGGVDTEAFF.

The V call is TRBV12-5, the J call TRBJ1-5; no firm D call. Germline V gene sequence: CDR1 LGHNT, CDR2 FRNRAP. V was cut by 3 bases and J by 0 bases, with 9 bases left in between. This CDR3 region has 15 residues. CDR3 in DNA: TGTGCTAGTGGTTTTCGGGGTCCTAGCAATCAGCCCCAGCATTTT. This sequence encodes CASGFRGPSNQPQHF.

The chain employs TRBV28 and TRBJ2-7; D gene ambiguous. Trimming pared 8 bases from V and 1 base from J, leaving 24 bases between. This CDR3 has 17 amino acids. From germline, CDR1 is MDHEN and CDR2 SYDVKM. In DNA, the CDR3 is TGTGCCAGCCGTTCCCTCTTCAGGCCAGCACCTTCCTACGAGCAGTACTTC. This gives the protein CASRSLFRPAPSYEQYF.

This chain uses TRBV18 with TRBJ1-2; 9 bases align to TRBD1. Germline V lookup: CDR1 KGHSH, CDR2 LQKENI. J was trimmed by 2 bases and V by 5 bases; bases with no gene match: 15. This CDR3 contains 18 residues. The CDR3 DNA sequence: TGTGCCAGCTCAGCAGGAGGGACAGGGAGGTTTTCGAACTATGGCTACACCTTC. It specifies CASSAGGTGRFSNYGYTF.

The chain recombines TRBV11-2 with TRBJ1-1, with TRBD1 matching over 9 bases. V dropped 7 bases and J dropped 1; count of bases not matched to a gene: 16. The CDR3 extends over 18 amino acids. Germline V gene lookup returns CDR1 SGHAT and CDR2 FQNNGV. The CDR3 loop reads CASTPYLHRGPSNTEAFF. The CDR3 region has the DNA TGTGCCAGCACCCCTTACTTACACAGGGGGCCCTCGAACACTGAAGCTTTCTTT.